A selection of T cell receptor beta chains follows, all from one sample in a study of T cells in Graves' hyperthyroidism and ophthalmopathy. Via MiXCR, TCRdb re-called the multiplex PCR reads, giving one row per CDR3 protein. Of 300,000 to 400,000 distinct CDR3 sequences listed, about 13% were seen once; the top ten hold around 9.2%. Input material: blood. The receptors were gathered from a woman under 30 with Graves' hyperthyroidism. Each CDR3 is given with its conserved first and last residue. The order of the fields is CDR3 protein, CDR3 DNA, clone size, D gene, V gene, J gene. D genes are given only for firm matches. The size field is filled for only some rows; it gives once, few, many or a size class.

CDR3: CASSLVVGVNSPLHF; DNA: TGTGCCAGCAGCTTAGTCGTAGGGGTGAATTCACCCCTCCACTTT; size: .; D: .; V: TRBV7-2; J: TRBJ1-6
CDR3: CASSSALSGANVLTF; DNA: TGTGCCAGCAGCTCCGCCCTCTCTGGGGCCAACGTCCTGACTTTC; size: .; D: .; V: TRBV5-6; J: TRBJ2-6
CDR3: CASSSPRQGGTGELFF; DNA: TGTGCCAGCAGCTCCCCCCGGCAGGGGGGCACCGGGGAGCTGTTTTTT; size: .; D: .; V: TRBV7-9; J: TRBJ2-2
CDR3: CASSHDNSPLHF; DNA: TGTGCCAGCAGCCACGATAATTCACCCCTCCACTTT; size: many; D: .; V: TRBV2; J: TRBJ1-6
CDR3: CASRPYGVIGSPLHF; DNA: TGTGCCAGCAGGCCTTACGGGGTTATAGGTTCACCCCTCCACTTT; size: many; D: .; V: TRBV28; J: TRBJ1-6
CDR3: CASSLGWSGLRYGYTF; DNA: TGCGCCAGCAGCTTGGGGTGGTCGGGACTCCGCTATGGCTACACCTTC; size: many; D: .; V: TRBV5-1; J: TRBJ1-2
CDR3: CASSHEREGQDEQFF; DNA: TGTGCCAGCAGCCATGAGCGGGAGGGCCAAGATGAGCAGTTCTTC; size: once; D: TRBD2; V: TRBV9; J: TRBJ2-1
CDR3: CAHRNTGELFF; DNA: TGTGCCCACAGGAACACCGGGGAGCTGTTTTTT; size: many; D: .; V: TRBV30; J: TRBJ2-2
CDR3: CASRGVLSPSGAQYF; DNA: TGTGCCAGCCGCGGAGTACTAAGTCCATCTGGGGCCCAGTACTTC; size: many; D: .; V: TRBV2; J: TRBJ2-5
CDR3: CASSFPGDEQYF; DNA: TGTGCCAGCAGTTTCCCAGGGGACGAGCAGTACTTC; size: many; D: .; V: TRBV27; J: TRBJ2-7
CDR3: CASTPRGNTIYF; DNA: TGTGCCAGCACCCCCCGGGGAAACACCATATATTTT; size: few; D: .; V: TRBV7-9; J: TRBJ1-3
CDR3: CASSSYAGGLDEQYF; DNA: TGTGCCAGCAGCTCGTATGCGGGGGGATTAGACGAGCAGTACTTC; size: few; D: TRBD2; V: TRBV25-1; J: TRBJ2-7
CDR3: CSVRRDRGPRMGAFF; DNA: TGCAGCGTTAGACGGGACAGGGGCCCCCGGATGGGAGCTTTCTTT; size: .; D: TRBD1; V: TRBV29-1; J: TRBJ1-1
CDR3: CASSLAVFGELFF; DNA: TGTGCCAGCAGCTTAGCGGTTTTTGGGGAGCTGTTTTTT; size: few; D: .; V: TRBV7-9; J: TRBJ2-2
CDR3: CASSSSTDRVGYTF; DNA: TGTGCCAGCTCATCGAGTACGGACAGGGTTGGCTACACCTTC; size: many; D: TRBD1; V: TRBV18; J: TRBJ1-2
CDR3: CASSLKGAEKLFF; DNA: TGTGCCAGCAGCTTGAAGGGGGCTGAAAAACTGTTTTTT; size: many; D: TRBD1; V: TRBV5-8; J: TRBJ1-4
CDR3: CASTTYRIREQFF; DNA: TGTGCCAGCACGACTTACCGGATCAGGGAGCAGTTCTTC; size: few; D: .; V: TRBV28; J: TRBJ2-1
CDR3: CASHRGRGEQYF; DNA: TGTGCCAGCCACAGGGGGCGAGGCGAGCAGTACTTC; size: many; D: TRBD1; V: TRBV6-1; J: TRBJ2-7
CDR3: CASSLAGNYGYTF; DNA: TGTGCCAGCAGCTTAGCAGGGAACTATGGCTACACCTTC; size: many; D: .; V: TRBV5-6; J: TRBJ1-2
CDR3: CASSYRAQYF; DNA: TGTGCCAGCAGTTATCGGGCCCAGTACTTC; size: many; D: .; V: TRBV6-9; J: TRBJ2-5
CDR3: CASSGGPGTGLGNEQFF; DNA: TGCGCCAGCAGTGGGGGGCCCGGGACAGGGCTTGGGAATGAGCAGTTCTTC; size: few; D: TRBD1; V: TRBV10-1; J: TRBJ2-1
CDR3: CASSRGPEGAQETQYF; DNA: TGTGCCAGCAGCCGCGGCCCGGAAGGGGCCCAAGAGACCCAGTACTTC; size: many; D: .; V: TRBV7-9; J: TRBJ2-5
CDR3: CASSVGGSGGYTF; DNA: TGTGCCAGCAGCGTCGGGGGATCGGGTGGCTACACCTTC; size: few; D: .; V: TRBV9; J: TRBJ1-2
CDR3: CASSLGRTSLMDEQFF; DNA: TGTGCCAGCAGCTTAGGGCGGACTTCTCTGATGGATGAGCAGTTCTTC; size: many; D: .; V: TRBV7-3; J: TRBJ2-1
CDR3: CASSYRMGAEAFF; DNA: TGTGCCAGCAGTTACCGCATGGGGGCTGAAGCTTTCTTT; size: many; D: .; V: TRBV6-2/TRBV6-3; J: TRBJ1-1
CDR3: CASSSYLNEQFF; DNA: TGTGCCAGCTCATCCTACCTCAATGAGCAGTTCTTC; size: many; D: .; V: TRBV18; J: TRBJ2-1
CDR3: CSVEIGNRYF; DNA: TGCAGCGTTGAAATTGGTAATAGGTACTTC; size: few; D: .; V: TRBV29-1; J: TRBJ2-5
CDR3: CASSLITSSETQYF; DNA: TGTGCCAGCAGCCTCATTACTTCGTCGGAGACCCAGTACTTC; size: many; D: .; V: TRBV3-1; J: TRBJ2-5
CDR3: CSAETDRMNTEAFF; DNA: TGCAGTGCCGAGACCGACAGAATGAACACTGAAGCTTTCTTT; size: many; D: .; V: TRBV20-1; J: TRBJ1-1
CDR3: CSASPRGPTTEAFF; DNA: TGCAGTGCTAGCCCCAGAGGCCCGACCACTGAAGCTTTCTTT; size: many; D: .; V: TRBV20-1; J: TRBJ1-1
CDR3: CASSAEDRVYEQYF; DNA: TGTGCCAGCAGTGCTGAGGACAGAGTCTACGAGCAGTACTTC; size: .; D: .; V: TRBV6-1; J: TRBJ2-7
CDR3: CASSFGAGASYEQYF; DNA: TGTGCCAGCAGCTTTGGAGCGGGAGCCTCCTACGAGCAGTACTTC; size: many; D: TRBD2; V: TRBV11-1; J: TRBJ2-7
CDR3: CASSQDNRGRSQPQHF; DNA: TGCGCCAGCAGCCAAGACAATAGAGGTCGGAGTCAGCCCCAGCATTTT; size: .; D: .; V: TRBV4-1; J: TRBJ1-5
CDR3: CASSPEFGSSYEQYF; DNA: TGTGCCAGCTCACCAGAATTCGGTAGTTCCTACGAGCAGTACTTC; size: many; D: .; V: TRBV18; J: TRBJ2-7
CDR3: CASSQLTGTYNEQFF; DNA: TGTGCCAGCAGCCAACTGACAGGGACCTACAATGAGCAGTTCTTC; size: many; D: TRBD1; V: TRBV3-1; J: TRBJ2-1
CDR3: CASSPLDGEAFF; DNA: TGTGCCAGCAGCCCTCTAGACGGTGAGGCTTTCTTT; size: many; D: .; V: TRBV3-1; J: TRBJ1-1
CDR3: CASSHSDTTTYYGYTF; DNA: TGCGCCAGCAGCCACTCAGACACGACGACATACTATGGCTACACCTTC; size: many; D: .; V: TRBV5-1; J: TRBJ1-2
CDR3: CASSLGRAGAYNEQFF; DNA: TGTGCCAGCAGTTTAGGACGGGCGGGAGCTTACAATGAGCAGTTCTTC; size: few; D: TRBD2; V: TRBV27; J: TRBJ2-1
CDR3: CASSFNPSDLGNTIYF; DNA: TGTGCCAGCAGCTTTAATCCGAGCGACCTTGGAAACACCATATATTTT; size: .; D: .; V: TRBV13; J: TRBJ1-3
CDR3: CASRLGTAYEQYF; DNA: TGTGCCAGCAGGCTTGGGACAGCCTACGAGCAGTACTTC; size: many; D: TRBD1; V: TRBV7-2; J: TRBJ2-7
CDR3: CASRYRAFANTGELFF; DNA: TGTGCCAGCAGGTACAGGGCGTTCGCGAACACCGGGGAGCTGTTTTTT; size: few; D: .; V: TRBV7-9; J: TRBJ2-2
CDR3: CASRKPRDRNTGELFF; DNA: TGTGCCAGCAGAAAACCCCGGGACAGAAACACCGGGGAGCTGTTTTTT; size: many; D: TRBD1; V: TRBV27; J: TRBJ2-2
CDR3: CASSYTGLETQYF; DNA: TGTGCCAGCAGTTACACGGGTTTAGAGACCCAGTACTTC; size: many; D: .; V: TRBV6-5; J: TRBJ2-5
CDR3: CSARTGRETQYF; DNA: TGCAGTGCTAGAACTGGCCGGGAGACCCAGTACTTC; size: few; D: .; V: TRBV20-1; J: TRBJ2-5
CDR3: CASSSERRSTEAFF; DNA: TGTGCCAGCAGTTCCGAACGCAGGTCCACTGAAGCTTTCTTT; size: many; D: .; V: TRBV28; J: TRBJ1-1
CDR3: CASSTLGRGYGYTF; DNA: TGTGCCAGCAGTACCCTAGGACGCGGGTATGGCTACACCTTC; size: many; D: .; V: TRBV28; J: TRBJ1-2
CDR3: CASTKGGGTEAFF; DNA: TGTGCCAGCACCAAAGGGGGGGGCACTGAAGCTTTCTTT; size: many; D: .; V: TRBV2; J: TRBJ1-1
CDR3: CSARDRVREQYF; DNA: TGCAGTGCTCGGGACAGGGTACGCGAGCAGTACTTC; size: many; D: TRBD1; V: TRBV20-1; J: TRBJ2-7
CDR3: CASLASAVYNSPLHF; DNA: TGTGCCAGCTTAGCGAGCGCCGTTTATAATTCACCCCTCCACTTT; size: few; D: .; V: TRBV6-1; J: TRBJ1-6
CDR3: CASSGAPGFAYEQYF; DNA: TGTGCCAGCAGTGGGGCCCCAGGGTTCGCCTACGAGCAGTACTTC; size: many; D: .; V: TRBV6-1; J: TRBJ2-7
CDR3: CASSQESARFYEQYF; DNA: TGCGCCAGCAGCCAAGAATCAGCGCGCTTCTACGAGCAGTACTTC; size: many; D: .; V: TRBV4-1; J: TRBJ2-7
CDR3: CASTQTSVAGSPLHF; DNA: TGTGCCAGTACTCAGACATCCGTAGCAGGTTCACCCCTCCACTTT; size: .; D: .; V: TRBV19; J: TRBJ1-6
CDR3: CASSLAAGGGFRTGELFF; DNA: TGTGCCAGCAGTTTAGCAGCAGGGGGAGGTTTTAGGACCGGGGAGCTGTTTTTT; size: many; D: .; V: TRBV28; J: TRBJ2-2
CDR3: CASSSGTSGTGELFF; DNA: TGTGCCAGCTCATCCGGGACTAGCGGGACCGGGGAGCTGTTTTTT; size: .; D: TRBD2; V: TRBV18; J: TRBJ2-2
CDR3: CASSFRTSGGAGTDTQYF; DNA: TGTGCCAGCAGCTTTAGAACTAGCGGGGGGGCTGGCACAGATACGCAGTATTTT; size: many; D: TRBD2; V: TRBV5-6; J: TRBJ2-3